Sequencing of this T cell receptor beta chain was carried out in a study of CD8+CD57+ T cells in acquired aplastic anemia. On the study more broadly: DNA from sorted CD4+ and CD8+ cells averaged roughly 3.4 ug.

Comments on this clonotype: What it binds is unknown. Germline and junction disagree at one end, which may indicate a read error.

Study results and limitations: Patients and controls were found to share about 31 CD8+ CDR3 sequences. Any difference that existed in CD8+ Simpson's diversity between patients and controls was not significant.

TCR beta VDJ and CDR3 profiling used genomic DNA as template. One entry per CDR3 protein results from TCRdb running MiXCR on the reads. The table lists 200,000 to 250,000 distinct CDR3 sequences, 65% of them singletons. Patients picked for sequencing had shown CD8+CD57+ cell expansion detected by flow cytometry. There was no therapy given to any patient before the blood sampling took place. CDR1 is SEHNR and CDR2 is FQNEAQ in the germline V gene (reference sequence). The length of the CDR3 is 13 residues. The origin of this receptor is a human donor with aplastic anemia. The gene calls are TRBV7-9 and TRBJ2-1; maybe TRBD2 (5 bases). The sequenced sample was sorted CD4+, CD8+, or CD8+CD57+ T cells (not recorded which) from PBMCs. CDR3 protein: CASSEGEGGEKFF. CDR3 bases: TGTGCCAGCAGCGAGGGAGAAGGTGGTGAGAAGTTCTTC.